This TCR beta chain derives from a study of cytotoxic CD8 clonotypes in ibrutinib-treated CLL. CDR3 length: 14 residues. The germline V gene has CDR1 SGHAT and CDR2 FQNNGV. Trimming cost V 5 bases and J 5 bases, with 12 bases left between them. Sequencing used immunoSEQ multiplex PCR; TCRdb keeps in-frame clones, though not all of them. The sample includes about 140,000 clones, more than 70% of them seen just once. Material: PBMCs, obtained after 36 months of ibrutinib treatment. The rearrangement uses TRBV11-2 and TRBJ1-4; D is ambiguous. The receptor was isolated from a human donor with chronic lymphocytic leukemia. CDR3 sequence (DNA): TGTGCCAGCAGCGCCCTATTGAACAATGAAAAACTGTTTTTT. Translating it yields CASSALLNNEKLFF.